One and the same sample provided the 25 T cell receptor beta chains below, sequenced in a study of shared clonotypes between healthy human individuals. TCRdb keeps only in-frame clones here, not all; method: immunoSEQ multiplex PCR. The sample includes hundreds of thousands of clones, 95% to 97% of them seen just once. Terminally differentiated effector memory CD45RA+ cells were excluded from the naive CD8 cells, which were CD45RO-negative and positively selected for CCR7. Material: naive CD8+ T cells sorted from blood. All receptors derive from a woman in her twenties or thirties in good health.

V usage is TRBV15 and J usage is TRBJ2-5; D uncertain. Trimming took 2 bases from V and 0 from J, leaving 10 bases between them. Germline CDR1 and CDR2: LNHNV and YYDKDF (reference sequence). This CDR3 comprises 15 residues. In DNA, the CDR3 is TGTGCCACCAGCAGACAAGAAGAAAACCAAGAGACCCAGTACTTC. Translating it yields CATSRQEENQETQYF.

This clone was seen just once. The V and J genes are TRBV2 and TRBJ2-7, with 11 positions matching TRBD1. This CDR3 has 15 residues. J was trimmed by 2 bases and V by 6 bases; bases with no gene match: 6. Germline lookup yields CDR1 SNHLY and CDR2 FYNNEI. CDR3 loop: CASRLGQGAAYEQYF. The CDR3 nucleotides are TGTGCCAGCAGACTCGGACAGGGGGCCGCCTACGAGCAGTACTTC.

The rearrangement joins TRBV5-1 to TRBJ1-2; no reliable D call. The CDR3 length is 14 residues. Trimming shortened V by 4 bases and J by 5 bases, and 15 bases separated the two germline ends. Looked up from germline, CDR1 is SGHRS and CDR2 is YFSETQ. CDR3 amino acids: CASSGGGGFYGYTF. CDR3 nucleotides: TGCGCCAGCAGCGGTGGTGGAGGGTTTTATGGCTACACCTTC.

The rearrangement links TRBV6-6 to TRBJ2-5, with D unclear. The germline CDR1 and CDR2 sequences are MNHNY and SVGAGI (reference sequence). The ends were cut back, 0 bases at V and 4 bases at J, with 6 bases in the middle. CDR3 length: 13 residues. The CDR3 loop is CASSYSLAETQYF. CDR3 nucleotide sequence: TGTGCCAGCAGTTACTCGCTCGCAGAGACCCAGTACTTC.

The CDR3 is CASSPRAGGLVGSYNEQFF. The CDR3 DNA reads as TGTGCCAGCAGTCCTAGGGCGGGAGGGCTCGTCGGGTCCTACAATGAGCAGTTCTTC. The chain has TRBV2 and TRBJ2-1, with 9 bases fitting TRBD2. After removal of 5 bases from V and 1 base from J, the junction contained 15 bases not matched to a gene. CDR3 length: 19 amino acids. The germline V gene has CDR1 SNHLY and CDR2 FYNNEI.

V and J are TRBV7-9 and TRBJ2-1; perhaps D is TRBD1 or TRBD2 (5 bases each). The CDR3 length is 14 residues. V lost 4 bases and J lost 7, with 14 bases in between. Germline CDR1 is SEHNR and CDR2 is FQNEAQ (reference sequence). In DNA, the CDR3 is TGTGCCAGCAGCTCCTCAGGGACGTGGAATGAGCAGTTCTTC. Its translation is CASSSSGTWNEQFF.

The rearrangement joins TRBV5-1 to TRBJ2-1; 7 bases line up with TRBD1. Germline CDR1 SGHRS, CDR2 YFSETQ. This CDR3 is built from 15 residues. V was pared by 4 bases and J by 0 bases, with 4 bases of the junction left unmatched. CDR3: CASSSRDSSYNEQFF. The CDR3 coding sequence is TGCGCCAGCAGCAGCCGGGACAGCTCCTACAATGAGCAGTTCTTC.

The chain links TRBV27 to TRBJ2-7; TRBD1 might be the D (6 bases). CDR1 MNHEY and CDR2 SMNVEV come from the germline V gene (reference sequence). The CDR3 sequence is 12 residues long. V was cut by 9 bases and J by 5 bases, with 14 bases left in between. CDR3 residues: CASIGGRNEQYF. The CDR3 DNA reads as TGTGCCAGTATAGGGGGTCGGAACGAGCAGTACTTC.

The rearrangement links TRBV19 to TRBJ2-5; perhaps TRBD2 as D (6 bases). The CDR3 runs 14 residues. Trimming removed 3 bases at V and 3 bases at J, with 11 bases between. The V gene's germline CDR1 is LNHDA and CDR2 SQIVND (reference sequence). The CDR3 is CASSIWSGEETQYF. The DNA for the CDR3 is TGTGCCAGTAGTATTTGGTCGGGGGAAGAGACCCAGTACTTC.

The rearrangement joins TRBV6-1 to TRBJ2-4, with D perhaps TRBD1 or TRBD2 (6 bases each). The CDR3 covers 17 residues. Trimming shortened V by 1 base and J by 0 bases, and 13 bases separated the two germline ends. From germline, CDR1 is MNHNS and CDR2 SASEGT. The CDR3 DNA sequence: TGTGCCAGCAGTGAAGGGGGGGCCGGGAGAGCCAAAAACATTCAGTACTTC. It yields the protein CASSEGGAGRAKNIQYF.

The V gene is TRBV29-1, the J gene TRBJ2-7, with D perhaps TRBD1 or TRBD2 (5 bases each). Between the trimmed V and J ends, which lost 4 bases and 2 bases, there was a span of 12 bases. The CDR3 is made up of 13 amino acids. Germline assignment: CDR1 SQVTM and CDR2 ANQGSEA. This chain's CDR3 is CSVAPGTAYEQYF. The DNA of the CDR3 is TGCAGCGTTGCCCCCGGGACGGCCTACGAGCAGTACTTC.

The rearrangement joins TRBV2 to TRBJ2-7, with 8 bases that match TRBD1. V lost 3 bases and J lost 2; bases outside the gene matches: 3. From germline, CDR1 is SNHLY and CDR2 FYNNEI. There are 14 residues in the CDR3. The CDR3 spells CASSDRGLPYEQYF. The CDR3 DNA is TGTGCCAGCAGTGACAGGGGGCTTCCCTACGAGCAGTACTTC.

The chain recombines TRBV28 with TRBJ1-5; 7 nucleotides line up with TRBD1. The CDR3 runs to 13 residues. J lost 4 bases, V lost 11 bases, and 8 bases had no gene match. Looked up from germline, CDR1 is MDHEN and CDR2 is SYDVKM. CDR3 loop: CASTEQGNQPQHF. The DNA for the CDR3 is TGTGCCTCTACGGAACAGGGGAATCAGCCCCAGCATTTT.

The J gene is TRBJ2-1, the V gene TRBV11-2; 7 bases are shared with TRBD1. Trimming removed 5 bases from V and 1 base from J; junction bases left unmatched: 11. Germline CDR1 and CDR2: SGHAT and FQNNGV. CDR3 length: 17 amino acids. The CDR3 spells CASSEWSGGRSYNEQFF. The CDR3 nucleotides read TGTGCCAGCAGCGAGTGGTCAGGGGGACGGTCCTACAATGAGCAGTTCTTC. The entire variable domain, with the rest obtained from reference TRBV11-2 and TRBJ2-1, is as follows: EAGVAQSPRYKIIEKRQSVAFWCNPISGHATLYWYQQILGQGPKLLIQFQNNGVVDDSQLPKDRFSAERLKGVDSTLKIQPAKLEDSAVYLCASSEWSGGRSYNEQFFGPGTRLTVL.

The chain employs TRBV27 and TRBJ2-7; 11 bases are a match to TRBD2. Trimming at V came to 2 bases and at J to 3 bases, leaving 6 bases not matched to a gene. Germline V gene lookup returns CDR1 MNHEY and CDR2 SMNVEV (reference sequence). The CDR3 runs to 16 residues. CDR3 in amino acids: CASSLLGTSGIYEQYF. CDR3 DNA: TGTGCCAGCAGTTTACTCGGGACTAGCGGAATCTACGAGCAGTACTTC.

The J gene is TRBJ1-1, the V gene TRBV4-1; 8 positions agree with TRBD1. From germline, CDR1 is MGHRA and CDR2 YSYEKL. CDR3 length: 15 residues. V lost 4 bases and J lost 4; bases outside the gene matches: 8. The CDR3 region is CASSLVGQGGTEAFF. CDR3 nucleotides: TGCGCCAGCAGCCTCGTCGGACAGGGAGGCACTGAAGCTTTCTTT.

The rearrangement uses TRBV5-4 and TRBJ2-7; D unresolved. The CDR3 consists of 14 residues. Germline V gene lookup returns CDR1 SGHNT and CDR2 YYREEE (reference sequence). Trimming removed 0 bases from V and 0 bases from J, with 7 bases in between. CDR3 loop: CASSLDGISYEQYF. CDR3 bases: TGTGCCAGCAGCTTGGACGGTATCTCCTACGAGCAGTACTTC.

Worth noting for this clone: Within the sample, other DNA sequences also encode this same CDR3. V and J are TRBV27 and TRBJ2-3; TRBD1 matches at 8 bases. The CDR3 is 12 residues long. From germline, CDR1 is MNHEY and CDR2 SMNVEV (reference sequence). V shed 5 bases, J shed 5 bases, and the junction held 0 bases outside the gene matches. The CDR3 protein is CASSTGGDTQYF. The CDR3 bases are TGTGCCAGCAGTACAGGGGGAGATACGCAGTATTTT.

The chain couples TRBV7-9 to TRBJ2-1; the D gene is possibly TRBD1 (6 bases). CDR1 SEHNR and CDR2 FQNEAQ come from the germline V gene (reference sequence). Trimming pared 0 bases from V and 4 bases from J, leaving 10 bases between. The CDR3 has 15 amino acids. This chain's CDR3 is CASSLARTAYNEQFF. CDR3 nucleotide sequence: TGTGCCAGCAGCTTAGCCAGGACAGCGTACAATGAGCAGTTCTTC.

The chain has TRBV27 and TRBJ2-1, with D hard to call. V lost 0 bases, J lost 4 bases, and 7 bases lay in between. This CDR3 has 14 amino acids. Germline loops: CDR1 MNHEY, CDR2 SMNVEV (reference sequence). The CDR3 bases are TGTGCCAGCAGTTTATCGGACCATTACAATGAGCAGTTCTTC. It encodes CASSLSDHYNEQFF.

V is TRBV16 and J is TRBJ2-7; TRBD1 agrees at 8 bases. Germline V CDR1 and CDR2: KGHSY, FQNENV. The CDR3 has 15 residues. J lost 0 bases, V lost 4 bases, and 5 bases had no gene match. The CDR3 sequence is CASSPPGQDSYEQYF. Written as DNA, the CDR3 is TGTGCCAGCAGCCCCCCGGGACAGGACTCCTACGAGCAGTACTTC.

V is TRBV4-1 and J is TRBJ1-2; D gene uncertain. The V and J ends lost 0 bases and 2 bases respectively, with 7 bases between them. The CDR3 totals 14 residues. Germline V gene lookup returns CDR1 MGHRA and CDR2 YSYEKL. The CDR3 coding sequence is TGCGCCAGCAGCCAAGATGCTGAGAACTATGGCTACACCTTC. It translates to CASSQDAENYGYTF.

This sequence joins TRBV6-1 and TRBJ2-1; D tentatively reads TRBD1 or TRBD2 (6 bases each). Germline V gene lookup returns CDR1 MNHNS and CDR2 SASEGT. The CDR3 runs to 14 residues. Trimming took off 2 bases at V and 5 bases at J, with 10 bases between the two ends. CDR3 sequence (DNA): TGTGCCAGCAGTGAACGAAGGGGGGACAATGAGCAGTTCTTC. It codes for CASSERRGDNEQFF.

The chain employs TRBV6-6 and TRBJ1-1; D is unclear. V was clipped by 10 bases and J by 1 base, with 13 bases between them. The CDR3 has 13 amino acids. Germline V lookup: CDR1 MNHNY, CDR2 SVGAGI (reference sequence). CDR3 protein: CATSDGWNTEAFF. DNA of the CDR3: TGTGCCACTTCGGACGGCTGGAACACTGAAGCTTTCTTT.

The rearrangement uses TRBV2 and TRBJ2-1; 10 nucleotides agree with TRBD1. With 6 bases clipped from V and 5 bases from J, the junction kept 10 bases outside the gene matches. Per germline, CDR1 SNHLY and CDR2 FYNNEI. This CDR3 contains 16 residues. In DNA form, the CDR3 reads TGTGCCAGCAGGCCGCGGGGGGACAGGGGTCACAATGAGCAGTTCTTC. It is translated as CASRPRGDRGHNEQFF.